The 26 T cell receptor beta chains given below trace back to one sample, sequenced in a study of blood T cell repertoires in COVID-19 (dated by TCRdb to the early 2020s). Receptor libraries were prepared by the immunoSEQ multiplex PCR assay. TCRdb took this table from immuneACCESS and kept in-frame rearrangements with V and J called. Such tables lack part of the clones; where checked against another copy, unresolved V genes explain under half of the gap, and the rest is unexplained. The sample table records roughly 100,000 clones; around 92% of these occur just once. Clones ranked in the top ten supply 4.2% of the sample. The specimen sequenced was peripheral blood. The receptors here all came from a man aged 18 to 30 with acute or convalescent COVID-19.

This rearrangement joins TRBV5-1 to TRBJ2-3, with TRBD2 identical over 11 bases. V lost 0 bases and J lost 2; bases outside the gene matches: 5. This CDR3 contains 17 residues. Germline loops: CDR1 SGHRS, CDR2 YFSETQ. This CDR3 reads CASSLEGTSGDTDTQYF. CDR3 DNA: TGCGCCAGCAGCTTGGAGGGGACTAGCGGAGACACAGATACGCAGTATTTT.

The CDR3 protein is CATSRVPEENTEAFF. The CDR3, as DNA: TGTGCCACCAGCAGAGTGCCAGAAGAGAACACTGAAGCTTTCTTT. V is TRBV15 and J is TRBJ1-1; D is unresolved. V dropped 1 base and J dropped 1 base, with 10 bases sitting between them. The CDR3 spans 15 residues. Germline loops: CDR1 LNHNV, CDR2 YYDKDF (reference sequence). Filled out from reference TRBV15 and TRBJ1-1, the complete variable domain reads DAMVIQNPRYQVTQFGKPVTLSCSQTLNHNVMYWYQQKSSQAPKLLFHYYDKDFNNEADTPDNFQSRRPNTSFCFLDIRSPGLGDTAMYLCATSRVPEENTEAFFGQGTRLTVV.

V and J are TRBV6-5 and TRBJ2-7, with 9 bases aligning to TRBD2. V shed 5 bases and J 1 base; nucleotides not matched to a gene: 3. Germline V gives CDR1 MNHEY, CDR2 SVGAGI. CDR3 length: 14 amino acids. Here the CDR3 reads CASSRTSVSYEQYF. The DNA for the CDR3 is TGTGCCAGCAGTCGGACTAGCGTATCCTACGAGCAGTACTTC.

This chain connects TRBV7-2 to TRBJ2-7, with D perhaps matching TRBD2 (6 bases). Trimming pared 4 bases from V and 0 bases from J, leaving 13 bases between. The CDR3 is 15 residues long. The germline gives CDR1 SGHTA, CDR2 FQGNSA. The CDR3 DNA reads as TGTGCCAGCAGCTCCCGATCGACTAGCTCCTACGAGCAGTACTTC. Its translation: CASSSRSTSSYEQYF.

The table lists this clone with a count of one. The J gene is TRBJ1-2, the V gene TRBV7-2; D is perhaps TRBD1 (6 bases). V was cut by 5 bases and J by 3 bases, with 22 bases left in between. CDR3 length: 17 residues. The V gene's germline CDR1 is SGHTA and CDR2 FQGNSA. CDR3 region: CASSRRTGGRVYYGYTF. CDR3 DNA sequence: TGTGCCAGCAGCCGCCGGACGGGGGGCAGGGTTTACTATGGCTACACCTTC.

With regard to this clone: The sample holds other DNA sequences that translate to the same CDR3. The chain has TRBV24-1 and TRBJ2-1; 9 positions match TRBD1. V was clipped by 3 bases and J by 2 bases; unmatched bases: 4. In germline, CDR1 is KGHDR, CDR2 SFDVKD. The CDR3 totals 16 residues. CDR3 in amino acids: CATSDPRQGAYNEQFF. The CDR3 nucleotides read TGTGCCACCAGTGATCCTCGACAGGGGGCCTACAATGAGCAGTTCTTC.

This rearrangement joins TRBV30 to TRBJ1-1; possible D gene TRBD1, 6 bases. V was clipped by 0 bases and J by 7 bases, with 12 bases between them. Germline CDR1 is GTSNPN and CDR2 is SVGIG (reference sequence). The CDR3 length is 13 residues. CDR3 sequence reads: CAWSVGGGGEAFF. CDR3 in DNA: TGTGCCTGGAGTGTTGGGGGAGGGGGTGAAGCTTTCTTT.

The chain recombines TRBV11-2 with TRBJ1-1; the D gene is possibly TRBD1 (6 bases). Trimming took off 5 bases at V and 1 base at J, with 14 bases between the two ends. The CDR3 length is 15 residues. The germline gives CDR1 SGHAT, CDR2 FQNNGV. The CDR3 loop is CASSPRTVTNTEAFF. DNA for the CDR3: TGTGCCAGCAGCCCTCGGACAGTTACGAACACTGAAGCTTTCTTT.

The genes are TRBV20-1 and TRBJ1-5; no clear D. The V gene's germline CDR1 is DFQATT and CDR2 SNEGSKA (reference sequence). V was trimmed by 3 bases and J by 8 bases, leaving 8 bases between them. The CDR3 extends over 11 amino acids. The CDR3 bases are TGCAGTGCTAGCGTGGGAGAGCCCCAGCATTTT. It yields the protein CSASVGEPQHF.

The chain recombines TRBV27 with TRBJ2-6; 9 bases agree with TRBD1. CDR3 length: 18 residues. V trimming: 5 bases; J trimming: 0 bases; junction bases outside the gene matches: 8. CDR1 is MNHEY, CDR2 SMNVEV, per germline (reference sequence). CDR3 sequence reads: CASSPHSGQGSGANVLTF. CDR3 in DNA: TGTGCCAGCAGTCCGCACTCGGGACAGGGCTCTGGGGCCAACGTCCTGACTTTC.

V usage is TRBV19 and J usage is TRBJ1-5; 8 bases are a match to TRBD1. The germline gives CDR1 LNHDA, CDR2 SQIVND (reference sequence). There are 16 residues in the CDR3. Unmatched junction bases numbered 1, after V lost 0 bases and J lost 0 bases. The CDR3 DNA reads as TGTGCCAGTAGTATAGAAGGACAGGGTAGCAATCAGCCCCAGCATTTT. Protein product: CASSIEGQGSNQPQHF.

The chain links TRBV5-1 to TRBJ2-5; 13 bases match TRBD2. This CDR3 is 16 amino acids long. CDR1 is SGHRS, CDR2 YFSETQ, per germline. Unmatched junction bases numbered 4, after V lost 4 bases and J lost 1 base. The CDR3 protein is CASSPRLAGGQETQYF. The CDR3 DNA is TGCGCCAGCAGCCCTCGACTAGCGGGGGGCCAAGAGACCCAGTACTTC.

CDR3 protein: CAISGKTGTEAFF. CDR3 coding DNA: TGTGCCATCAGTGGAAAGACAGGGACTGAAGCTTTCTTT. The chain combines TRBV10-3 with TRBJ1-1; TRBD1 matches at 7 bases. The length of the CDR3 is 13 residues. Germline lookup yields CDR1 ENHRY and CDR2 SYGVKD. Trimming at V came to 4 bases and at J to 5 bases, leaving 4 bases not matched to a gene.

The J gene is TRBJ2-4, the V gene TRBV27, with D perhaps TRBD1 (5 bases). This CDR3 region has 16 residues. V was pared by 2 bases and J by 0 bases, with 11 bases between. CDR1 MNHEY and CDR2 SMNVEV come from the germline V gene (reference sequence). The CDR3 DNA is TGTGCCAGCAGTTTAGGGTTAGGGGTAGCCAAAAACATTCAGTACTTC. Translation: CASSLGLGVAKNIQYF.

The count of this clone is one. This chain links TRBV18 with TRBJ2-2, with a possible D match to TRBD2 (5 bases). Germline V CDR1 and CDR2: KGHSH, LQKENI. The CDR3 consists of 16 residues. The ends were cut back, 3 bases at V and 2 bases at J, with 13 bases in the middle. CDR3 coding DNA: TGTGCCAGCTCACCTGGGAGTGAGGGAAACACCGGGGAGCTGTTTTTT. Translating gives CASSPGSEGNTGELFF.

The chain recombines TRBV5-6 with TRBJ1-2; D is undetermined. V lost 6 bases, J lost 6 bases, and 21 bases lay in between. Germline CDR1 is SGHDT and CDR2 is YYEEEE. The CDR3 covers 15 residues. CDR3 residues: CASNANGRKGDGYTF. As DNA, the CDR3 is TGTGCCAGCAACGCGAACGGGAGGAAAGGAGATGGCTACACCTTC.

The rearrangement joins TRBV20-1 to TRBJ1-4; D is uncertain. With 3 bases removed from V and 2 bases from J, the gap between germline ends came to 10 bases. CDR1 DFQATT and CDR2 SNEGSKA come from the germline V gene (reference sequence). The CDR3 consists of 14 residues. CDR3 bases: TGCAGTGCTAGTTCCCACGGGACTAATGAAAAACTGTTTTTT. Protein product: CSASSHGTNEKLFF.

J is TRBJ1-1 and V is TRBV9, with D perhaps matching TRBD1 (5 bases). This CDR3 has 15 residues. Trimming stripped 1 base from V and 1 base from J, with 11 bases between. Germline assignment: CDR1 SGDLS and CDR2 YYNGEE. CDR3 amino acids: CASSVLDTSNTEAFF. For the CDR3, the DNA is TGTGCCAGCAGCGTATTGGACACGTCGAACACTGAAGCTTTCTTT.

The chain has TRBV10-2 and TRBJ2-7, with D tentatively TRBD2 (7 bases). This CDR3 comprises 14 residues. Per the germline V gene, CDR1 is WSHSY and CDR2 is SAAADI. Trimming removed 9 bases from V and 2 bases from J, with 17 bases in between. CDR3 bases: TGCGCCAGTTCGGCGGGGGCGCCCCCCTACGAGCAGTACTTC. It translates to CASSAGAPPYEQYF.

V usage is TRBV3-1 (or the pseudogene TRBV3-2) and J usage is TRBJ1-2, with 7 bases lining up with TRBD1. CDR1 and CDR2 (germline): LGHDT, YNNKEL (reference sequence). The CDR3 contains 15 residues. V lost 4 bases to trimming and J lost 1 base; unmatched junction nucleotides: 6. CDR3 amino acids: CASSLWTGDNYGYTF. The CDR3 bases are TGTGCCAGCAGCCTATGGACAGGAGATAACTATGGCTACACCTTC.

The chain is built from TRBV10-3 and TRBJ2-7; 8 bases match TRBD1. The CDR3 length is 16 residues. Germline CDR1 reads ENHRY; CDR2 reads SYGVKD. The junction had 8 bases not matched to a gene; V was cut back by 3 bases and J by 1 base. The CDR3 loop is CAISDRQGSGSYEQYF. The CDR3 DNA is TGTGCCATCAGTGACCGACAGGGGAGCGGGTCCTACGAGCAGTACTTC.

This clone was detected only a few times. The rearrangement links TRBV9 to TRBJ2-1; TRBD2 matches 8 bases. In germline, CDR1 is SGDLS, CDR2 YYNGEE. The CDR3 length is 16 residues. The V gene end was trimmed by 2 bases and the J gene end by 7 bases; junction bases not matched to a gene: 11. Here the CDR3 DNA reads TGTGCCAGCAGCGTGTTTACGGGGGGGCCGTGGAATGAGCAGTTCTTC. Translation gives CASSVFTGGPWNEQFF.

The V call is TRBV10-3, the J call TRBJ2-5; TRBD2 matches at 10 bases. CDR3 size: 14 residues. The germline V gene encodes CDR1 ENHRY and CDR2 SYGVKD. The V gene end was trimmed by 7 bases and the J gene end by 1 base; junction bases not matched to a gene: 3. The chain's CDR3 is CAIKLAGLQETQYF. The CDR3 DNA follows: TGTGCCATCAAACTAGCGGGGCTCCAAGAGACCCAGTACTTC.

The V and J genes are TRBV29-1 and TRBJ2-1, with TRBD2 matching 8 bases. V was clipped by 7 bases and J by 5 bases; unmatched bases: 10. Germline loops: CDR1 SQVTM, CDR2 ANQGSEA. The CDR3 is 14 residues long. The DNA for the CDR3 is TGCAGCGCCCCCGGACTAGCCTCACACAATGAGCAGTTCTTC. Residues: CSAPGLASHNEQFF.

This clone appeared a single time. This chain links TRBV4-1 with TRBJ2-1; D is possibly TRBD1 (6 bases). Germline CDR1 and CDR2: MGHRA and YSYEKL. The CDR3 is 16 amino acids. Trimming removed 0 bases from V and 16 bases from J, with 25 bases in between. The CDR3, as DNA: TGCGCCAGCAGCCAAGATCCTACGACAGGTCCACTCGGATACTTCTTC. Translating gives CASSQDPTTGPLGYFF.

The DNA of the CDR3 is TGTGCCAGCAGTTACTCCAGGGGTGGCAATCAGCCCCAGCATTTT. It yields the protein CASSYSRGGNQPQHF. The J gene is TRBJ1-5, the V gene TRBV6-5, with D perhaps TRBD1 (6 bases). Trimming cost V 0 bases and J 2 bases, with 8 bases left between them. Germline CDR1 and CDR2: MNHEY and SVGAGI. The CDR3 loop spans 15 amino acids.